This TCR beta chain was captured by sequencing in a study of T cell repertoires in cytomegalovirus infection. The overall study: Peptides in the study included HLA-C-restricted and HLA-B-restricted CMV epitopes. Both a matching HLA type and CMV infection were indicated by public TCR beta signatures.

V dropped 4 bases and J dropped 3 bases, with 16 bases sitting between them. CDR1 and CDR2 (germline): SGHDT, YYEEEE. The CDR3 length is 15 residues. TCRdb re-derived calls from the reads in MiXCR, one entry per CDR3 protein. The data hold about 130,000 distinct CDR3 sequences, with over 25% observed a single time. The study's findings and limits: Clonotype analysis showed dominance of the ex vivo response by HLA-C-restricted CMV-specific TCR beta clonotypes.

As regards this clonotype: Antigen: not known.

This TCR was recovered from a human donor in good health (CMV status not recorded). Some clones in this sample may be carry-over from other donors' samples. Sequencing used CD8+ T cells from cultured PBMCs, obtained from culture after CMV antigen stimulation. The chain links TRBV5-6 to TRBJ1-1; a weak D match, TRBD1 (5 bases). CDR3 loop: CASSPAGGEDTEAFF. The CDR3 region has the DNA TGTGCCAGCAGCCCGGCGGGGGGTGAGGACACTGAAGCTTTCTTT.